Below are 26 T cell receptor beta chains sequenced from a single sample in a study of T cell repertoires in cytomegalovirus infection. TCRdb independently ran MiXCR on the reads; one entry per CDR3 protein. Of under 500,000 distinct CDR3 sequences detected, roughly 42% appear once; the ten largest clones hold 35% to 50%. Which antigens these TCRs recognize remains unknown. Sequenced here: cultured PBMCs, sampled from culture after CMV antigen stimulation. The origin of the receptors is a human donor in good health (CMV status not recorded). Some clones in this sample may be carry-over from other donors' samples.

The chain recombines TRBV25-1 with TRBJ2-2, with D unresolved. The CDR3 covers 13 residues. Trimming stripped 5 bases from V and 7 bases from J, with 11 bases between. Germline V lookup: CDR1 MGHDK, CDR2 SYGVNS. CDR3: CASSLDGGGELFF. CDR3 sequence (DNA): TGTGCCAGCAGTTTGGACGGTGGCGGGGAGCTGTTTTTT.

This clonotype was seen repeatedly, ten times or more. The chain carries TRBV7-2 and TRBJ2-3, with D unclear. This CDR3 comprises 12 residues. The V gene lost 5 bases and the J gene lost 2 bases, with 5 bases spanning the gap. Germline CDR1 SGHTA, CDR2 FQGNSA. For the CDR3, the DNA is TGTGCCAGCAGCCGAGACACAGATACGCAGTATTTT. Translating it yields CASSRDTDTQYF.

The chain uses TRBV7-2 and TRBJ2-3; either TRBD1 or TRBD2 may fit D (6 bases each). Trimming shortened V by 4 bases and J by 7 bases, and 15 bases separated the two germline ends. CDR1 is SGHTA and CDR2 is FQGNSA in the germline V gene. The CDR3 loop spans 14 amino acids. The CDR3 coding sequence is TGTGCCAGCAGCTATCATTACAGGGACTATACGCAGTATTTT. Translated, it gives CASSYHYRDYTQYF. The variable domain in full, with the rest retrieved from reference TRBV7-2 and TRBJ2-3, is GAGVSQSPSNKVTEKGKDVELRCDPISGHTALYWYRQSLGQGLEFLIYFQGNSAPDKSGLPSDRFSAERTGGSVSTLTIQRTQQEDSAVYLCASSYHYRDYTQYFGPGTRLTVL.

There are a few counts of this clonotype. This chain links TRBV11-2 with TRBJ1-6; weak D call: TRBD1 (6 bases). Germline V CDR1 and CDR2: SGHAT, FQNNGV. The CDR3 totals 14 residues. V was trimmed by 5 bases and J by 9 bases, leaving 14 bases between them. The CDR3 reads CASSLKGGLSPLHF. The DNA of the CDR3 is TGTGCCAGCAGCCTGAAGGGGGGACTTTCACCCCTCCACTTT. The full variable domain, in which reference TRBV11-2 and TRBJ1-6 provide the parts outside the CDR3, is EAGVAQSPRYKIIEKRQSVAFWCNPISGHATLYWYQQILGQGPKLLIQFQNNGVVDDSQLPKDRFSAERLKGVDSTLKIQPAKLEDSAVYLCASSLKGGLSPLHFGNGTRLTVT.

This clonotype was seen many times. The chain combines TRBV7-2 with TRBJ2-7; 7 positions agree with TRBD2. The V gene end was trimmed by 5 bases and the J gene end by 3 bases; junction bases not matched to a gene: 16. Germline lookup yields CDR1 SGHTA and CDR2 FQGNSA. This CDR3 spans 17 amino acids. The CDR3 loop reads CASSPRGGLADHYEQYF. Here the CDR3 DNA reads TGTGCCAGCAGCCCCCGGGGAGGGCTAGCGGATCACTACGAGCAGTACTTC.

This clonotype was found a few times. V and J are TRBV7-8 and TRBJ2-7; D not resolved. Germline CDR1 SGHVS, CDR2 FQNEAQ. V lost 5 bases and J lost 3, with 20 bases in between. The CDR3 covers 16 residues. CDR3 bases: TGTGCCAGCAGCCCGAGCAGAATCCGAACGTACTACGAGCAGTACTTC. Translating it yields CASSPSRIRTYYEQYF. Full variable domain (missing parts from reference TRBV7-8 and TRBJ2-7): GAGVSQSPRYKVAKRGQDVALRCDPISGHVSLFWYQQALGQGPEFLTYFQNEAQLDKSGLPSDRFFAERPEGSVSTLKIQRTQQEDSAVYLCASSPSRIRTYYEQYFGPGTRLTVT.

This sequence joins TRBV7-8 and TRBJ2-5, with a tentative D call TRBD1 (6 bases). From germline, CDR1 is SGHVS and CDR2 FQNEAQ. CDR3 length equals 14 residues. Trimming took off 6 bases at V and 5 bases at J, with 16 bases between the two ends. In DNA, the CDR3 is TGTGCCAGCAGAACGGGACACCCAGAGGAGACCCAGTACTTC. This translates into CASRTGHPEETQYF.

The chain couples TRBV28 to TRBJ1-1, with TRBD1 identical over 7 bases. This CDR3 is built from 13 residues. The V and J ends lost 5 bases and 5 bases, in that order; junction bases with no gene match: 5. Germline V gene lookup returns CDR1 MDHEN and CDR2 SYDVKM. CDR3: CASSQTGRTEAFF. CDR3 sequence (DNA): TGTGCCAGCAGTCAGACAGGGCGGACTGAAGCTTTCTTT.

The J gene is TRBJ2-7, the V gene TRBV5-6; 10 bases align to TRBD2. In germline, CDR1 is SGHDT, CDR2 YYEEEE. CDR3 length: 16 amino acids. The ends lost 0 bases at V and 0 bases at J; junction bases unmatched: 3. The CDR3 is CASSLGASGSSYEQYF. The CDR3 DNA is TGTGCCAGCAGCTTGGGGGCTAGCGGGAGCTCCTACGAGCAGTACTTC.

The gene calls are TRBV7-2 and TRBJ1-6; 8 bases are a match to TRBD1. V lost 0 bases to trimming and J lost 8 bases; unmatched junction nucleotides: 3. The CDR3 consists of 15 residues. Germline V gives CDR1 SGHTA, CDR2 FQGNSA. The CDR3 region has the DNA TGTGCCAGCAGCTTAGCGACAGGGGTCTATTCACCCCTCCACTTT. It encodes CASSLATGVYSPLHF. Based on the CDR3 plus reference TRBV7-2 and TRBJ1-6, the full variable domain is GAGVSQSPSNKVTEKGKDVELRCDPISGHTALYWYRQSLGQGLEFLIYFQGNSAPDKSGLPSDRFSAERTGGSVSTLTIQRTQQEDSAVYLCASSLATGVYSPLHFGNGTRLTVT.

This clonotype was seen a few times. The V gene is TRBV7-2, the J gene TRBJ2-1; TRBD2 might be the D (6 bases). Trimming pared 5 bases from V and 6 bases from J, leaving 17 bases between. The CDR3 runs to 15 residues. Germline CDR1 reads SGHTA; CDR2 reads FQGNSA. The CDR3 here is CASSPRSPGGNEQFF. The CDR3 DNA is TGTGCCAGCAGCCCCCGTTCTCCCGGGGGCAATGAGCAGTTCTTC.

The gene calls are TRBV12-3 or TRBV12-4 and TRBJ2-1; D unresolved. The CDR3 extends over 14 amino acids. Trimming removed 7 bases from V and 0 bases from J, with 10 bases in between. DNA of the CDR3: TGTGCCAGCACAGAAATGAGCTCCTACAATGAGCAGTTCTTC. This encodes CASTEMSSYNEQFF.

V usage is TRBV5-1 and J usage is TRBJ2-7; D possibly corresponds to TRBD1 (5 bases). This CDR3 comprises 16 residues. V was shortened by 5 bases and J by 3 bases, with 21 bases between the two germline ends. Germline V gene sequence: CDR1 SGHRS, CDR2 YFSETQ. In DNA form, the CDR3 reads TGCGCCAGCAGATTTGGGGCGGACGCCCAATACTACGAGCAGTACTTC. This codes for CASRFGADAQYYEQYF.

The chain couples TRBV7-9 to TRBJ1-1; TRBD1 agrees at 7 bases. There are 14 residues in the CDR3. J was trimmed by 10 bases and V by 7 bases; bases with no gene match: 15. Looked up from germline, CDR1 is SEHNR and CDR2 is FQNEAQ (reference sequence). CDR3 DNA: TGTGCCAGCATTCGAAGGGGAGGGGGCGCGTTAGCTTTCTTT. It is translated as CASIRRGGGALAFF. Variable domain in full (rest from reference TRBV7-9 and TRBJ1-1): DTGVSQNPRHKITKRGQNVTFRCDPISEHNRLYWYRQTLGQGPEFLTYFQNEAQLEKSRLLSDRFSAERPKGSFSTLEIQRTEQGDSAMYLCASIRRGGGALAFFGQGTRLTVV.

The CDR3 DNA is TGCGCCAGCAGAGGGACTAGCGGGAGAAGCCCCCATAATGAGCAGTTCTTC. Residues: CASRGTSGRSPHNEQFF. The rearrangement uses TRBV4-1 and TRBJ2-1; 14 nucleotides match TRBD2. This CDR3 is built from 17 residues. Unmatched junction bases numbered 11, after V lost 6 bases and J lost 7 bases. Germline CDR1 is MGHRA and CDR2 is YSYEKL.

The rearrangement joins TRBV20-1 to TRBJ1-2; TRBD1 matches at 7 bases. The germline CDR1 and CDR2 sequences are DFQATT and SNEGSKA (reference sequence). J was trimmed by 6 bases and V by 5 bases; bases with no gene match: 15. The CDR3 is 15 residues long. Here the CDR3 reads CSAVPTGRFSDGYTF. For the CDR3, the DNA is TGCAGTGCTGTTCCGACAGGGCGCTTCTCGGATGGCTACACCTTC.

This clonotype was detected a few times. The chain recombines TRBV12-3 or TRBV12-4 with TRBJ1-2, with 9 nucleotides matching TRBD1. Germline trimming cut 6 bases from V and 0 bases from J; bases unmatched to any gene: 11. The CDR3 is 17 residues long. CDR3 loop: CASRSPGQGGANYGYTF. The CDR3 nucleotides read TGTGCCAGCAGATCTCCGGGACAGGGTGGGGCTAACTATGGCTACACCTTC.

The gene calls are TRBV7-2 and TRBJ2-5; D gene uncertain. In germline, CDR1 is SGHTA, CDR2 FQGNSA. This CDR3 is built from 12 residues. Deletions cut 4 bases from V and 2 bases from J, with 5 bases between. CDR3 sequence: CASSSAQETQYF. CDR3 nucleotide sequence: TGTGCCAGCAGCTCGGCTCAAGAGACCCAGTACTTC.

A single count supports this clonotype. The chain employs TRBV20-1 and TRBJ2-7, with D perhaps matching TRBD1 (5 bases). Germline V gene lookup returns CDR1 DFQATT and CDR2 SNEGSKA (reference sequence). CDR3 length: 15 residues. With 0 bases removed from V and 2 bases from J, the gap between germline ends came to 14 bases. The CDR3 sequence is CSARDPRVDTYEQYF. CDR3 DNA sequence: TGCAGTGCTAGAGATCCCAGGGTTGATACCTACGAGCAGTACTTC.

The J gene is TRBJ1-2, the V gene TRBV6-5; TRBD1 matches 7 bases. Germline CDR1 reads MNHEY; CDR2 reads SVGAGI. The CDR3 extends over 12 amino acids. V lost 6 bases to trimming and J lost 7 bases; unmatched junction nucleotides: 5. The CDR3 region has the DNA TGTGCCAGCAGACAGGGGTTAGGTGGCTACACCTTC. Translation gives CASRQGLGGYTF.

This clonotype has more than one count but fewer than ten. The CDR3 sequence: CASNQEGGWKPLHF. CDR3 in DNA: TGTGCCAGCAACCAAGAGGGGGGTTGGAAACCCCTCCACTTT. The chain carries TRBV25-1 and TRBJ1-6, with D possibly being TRBD1 (6 bases). The CDR3 is made up of 14 amino acids. The ends were cut back, 7 bases at V and 12 bases at J, with 19 bases in the middle. CDR1 and CDR2 (germline): MGHDK, SYGVNS. The variable domain in full, with the rest retrieved from reference TRBV25-1 and TRBJ1-6, is EADIYQTPRYLVIGTGKKITLECSQTMGHDKMYWYQQDPGMELHLIHYSYGVNSTEKGDLSSESTVSRIRTEHFPLTLESARPSHTSQYLCASNQEGGWKPLHFGNGTRLTVT.

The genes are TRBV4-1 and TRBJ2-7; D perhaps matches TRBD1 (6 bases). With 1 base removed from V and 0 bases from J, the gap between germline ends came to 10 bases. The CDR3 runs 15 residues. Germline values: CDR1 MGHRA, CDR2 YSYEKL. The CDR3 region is CASSQAGQNSYEQYF. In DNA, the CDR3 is TGCGCCAGCAGCCAAGCAGGACAGAACTCCTACGAGCAGTACTTC.

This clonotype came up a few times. CDR3 amino acids: CARPDRCPTGELFF. The CDR3 DNA follows: TGTGCCAGACCAGACAGATGCCCCACCGGGGAGCTGTTTTTT. The rearrangement joins TRBV11-1 to TRBJ2-2, with TRBD1 as a possible D gene (5 bases). Germline V gene sequence: CDR1 SGHAT, CDR2 FQDESV (reference sequence). V was shortened by 9 bases and J by 4 bases, with 15 bases between the two germline ends. This CDR3 is built from 14 residues.

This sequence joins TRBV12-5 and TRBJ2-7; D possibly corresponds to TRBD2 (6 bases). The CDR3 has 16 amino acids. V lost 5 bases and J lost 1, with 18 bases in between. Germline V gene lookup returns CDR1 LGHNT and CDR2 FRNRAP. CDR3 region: CASGNPRDSSSYEQYF. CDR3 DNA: TGTGCTAGTGGTAACCCTCGGGACTCCTCATCCTACGAGCAGTACTTC.

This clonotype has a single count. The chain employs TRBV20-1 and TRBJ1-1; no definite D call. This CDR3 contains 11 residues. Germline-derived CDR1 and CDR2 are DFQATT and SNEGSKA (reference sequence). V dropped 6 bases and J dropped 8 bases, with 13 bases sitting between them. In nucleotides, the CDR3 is TGCAGTGCCGGATCGGACCAGGAAGCTTTCTTT. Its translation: CSAGSDQEAFF.

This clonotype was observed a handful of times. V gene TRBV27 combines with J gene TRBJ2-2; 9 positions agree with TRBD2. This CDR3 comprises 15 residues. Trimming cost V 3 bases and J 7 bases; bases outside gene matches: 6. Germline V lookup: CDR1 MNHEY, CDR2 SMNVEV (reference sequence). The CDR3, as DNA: TGTGCCAGCAGTTTTAGCGGGAGATGGAACGGGGAGCTGTTTTTT. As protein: CASSFSGRWNGELFF.